Listed here are 23 T cell receptor beta chains from one sample, sequenced in a study of blood T cells in healthy people across ages. With a J-beta primer mix and a sample-barcoded 5' primer, a second PCR ran about 7 to 11 cycles. TCRdb called the 5' RACE reads again in MiXCR, with one record for every CDR3 protein. The profile shows 700,000 or so distinct CDR3 sequences, roughly 43% of them singletons. The source material was blood. All receptors derive from a man older than 75 in good health.

V gene TRBV21-1 combines with J gene TRBJ1-2. TRBV21-1 corresponds to a pseudogene. The CDR3 length is 11 residues. The DNA of the CDR3 is TGTGCCAGCAGCAAAGCGCGTGGCTACACCTTC. Protein sequence: CASSKARGYTF.

The chain couples TRBV29-1 to TRBJ2-5; D possibly corresponds to TRBD2 (5 bases). Between the trimmed V and J ends, which lost 8 bases and 11 bases, there was a span of 27 bases. CDR3 size: 14 residues. Germline CDR1 is SQVTM and CDR2 is ANQGSEA. As DNA, the CDR3 is TGCAGCTATATACAAACCCGACGGGGAAATGAGCAGTACTTC. It is translated as CSYIQTRRGNEQYF.

This clonotype has more than one count but fewer than ten. J is TRBJ2-7 and V is TRBV27; D is perhaps TRBD2 (6 bases). The CDR3 is made up of 13 amino acids. V lost 6 bases to trimming and J lost 6 bases, with 15 bases between them. Germline assignment: CDR1 MNHEY and CDR2 SMNVEV (reference sequence). The CDR3 sequence: CASRLTRSGEQYF. In DNA form, the CDR3 reads TGTGCCAGCAGACTGACTAGAAGTGGCGAGCAGTACTTC.

The J gene is TRBJ1-4, the V gene TRBV5-1; weak D call: TRBD1 (5 bases). The CDR3 loop spans 15 amino acids. Deletions cut 6 bases from V and 0 bases from J, with 12 bases between. Germline CDR1 and CDR2: SGHRS and YFSETQ. The CDR3 DNA is TGCGCCAGCACTAGGGGATCTGCAACTAATGAAAAACTGTTTTTT. Amino acids: CASTRGSATNEKLFF.

This clonotype turned up a few times. This sequence joins TRBV20-1 and TRBJ2-1, with D unresolved. The CDR3 spans 16 residues. The V end was cut by 3 bases, the J end by 0 bases, with 15 bases between. CDR1 and CDR2 from the germline V gene are DFQATT and SNEGSKA (reference sequence). The CDR3 DNA follows: TGCAGTGCTAGTGCCCCTGGCGGAACCTCCTACAATGAGCAGTTCTTC. Its translation: CSASAPGGTSYNEQFF.

This clonotype was detected only a few times. The V and J genes are TRBV14 and TRBJ2-3, with D perhaps matching TRBD2 (6 bases). This CDR3 spans 15 amino acids. Germline V gene data show CDR1 as SGHDN and CDR2 as FVKESK. V lost 1 base and J 6 bases, leaving 14 bases between the germline ends. In DNA form, the CDR3 reads TGTGCCAGCAGCCAAGTTGGAACTAGCTTGGATACGCAGTATTTT. Its translation is CASSQVGTSLDTQYF.

This chain uses TRBV2 with TRBJ1-2; TRBD1 might be the D (5 bases). Per germline, CDR1 SNHLY and CDR2 FYNNEI. The V end lost 7 bases, the J end lost 8 bases, and 14 bases lay between the germline ends. This CDR3 comprises 12 residues. The CDR3 loop reads CASTREKGGYTF. DNA for the CDR3: TGTGCCAGCACCAGGGAGAAAGGCGGCTACACCTTC.

The chain recombines TRBV5-1 with TRBJ2-5; D gene ambiguous. The J call may not be correct, given that the DNA end is closer to TRBJ2-7. CDR1 is SGHRS, CDR2 YFSETQ, per germline. This CDR3 is 14 amino acids long. The CDR3 nucleotides are TGCGCCAGCAGCTTTGGAGACAAGAGTGGCGAGCAGTACTTC. This gives the protein CASSFGDKSGEQYF.

This chain joins TRBV6-2 or TRBV6-3 and TRBJ1-4; D may be TRBD1 (5 bases). The V gene's germline CDR1 is MNHEY and CDR2 SVGEGT. V lost 4 bases to trimming and J lost 6 bases, with 15 bases between them. The CDR3 spans 15 residues. CDR3 loop: CASSSGHSGDEKLFF. CDR3 coding DNA: TGTGCCAGCAGTTCTGGACATTCGGGCGATGAAAAACTGTTTTTT.

In its sample, this clonotype was seen many times. The chain is built from TRBV6-2 or TRBV6-3 and TRBJ1-4, with a possible D match to TRBD1 (5 bases). Trimming pared 5 bases from V and 0 bases from J, leaving 10 bases between. This CDR3 spans 15 amino acids. CDR1 is MNHEY and CDR2 is SVGEGT in the germline V gene. The CDR3 spells CASSRTRTTNEKLFF. The CDR3, as DNA: TGTGCCAGCAGTCGGACACGCACAACTAATGAAAAACTGTTTTTT.

CDR3 coding DNA: TGTGCCAGCAGTTACTCGTTACCTAGCGGGGGCACAGATACGCAGTATTTT. Amino acids: CASSYSLPSGGTDTQYF. The gene calls are TRBV6-2 or TRBV6-3 and TRBJ2-3, with TRBD2 matching 9 bases. Germline CDR1 reads MNHEY; CDR2 reads SVGEGT. J was trimmed by 1 base and V by 0 bases; bases with no gene match: 5. The CDR3 runs 17 residues.

J is TRBJ2-1 and V is TRBV4-1, with 8 bases that match TRBD2. Germline V CDR1 and CDR2: MGHRA, YSYEKL. Trimming took 0 bases from V and 8 from J; bases not matched to a gene: 3. The CDR3 has 14 amino acids. The CDR3 protein is CASSQDAGGDEQFF. The CDR3 DNA is TGCGCCAGCAGCCAAGATGCGGGAGGCGATGAGCAGTTCTTC.

The rearrangement joins TRBV7-9 to TRBJ2-1; 11 bases are a match to TRBD1. CDR3 length: 15 residues. J gave up 8 bases and V 5 bases, and 8 bases lay outside the gene matches. The germline CDR1 and CDR2 sequences are SEHNR and FQNEAQ (reference sequence). The CDR3 coding sequence is TGTGCCAGCAGCCCACGGACAGGGGGCAAGGATGAGCAGTTCTTC. This translates into CASSPRTGGKDEQFF.

This clonotype came up many times. This rearrangement joins TRBV7-2 to TRBJ2-7, with D perhaps given as TRBD1 or TRBD2 (5 bases each). V was trimmed by 5 bases and J by 2 bases, leaving 13 bases between them. The CDR3 consists of 14 residues. CDR1 is SGHTA, CDR2 FQGNSA, per germline. CDR3 in DNA: TGTGCCAGCAGCCGCCCGGGGCGAACCTACGAGCAGTACTTC. Amino acids: CASSRPGRTYEQYF. The variable domain in full, completed from reference TRBV7-2 and TRBJ2-7, reads GAGVSQSPSNKVTEKGKDVELRCDPISGHTALYWYRQSLGQGLEFLIYFQGNSAPDKSGLPSDRFSAERTGGSVSTLTIQRTQQEDSAVYLCASSRPGRTYEQYFGPGTRLTVT.

About this clonotype itself: Relative to the germline gene, one junction end is altered; a read error may explain this. The genes are TRBV7-2 and TRBJ2-7; 15 bases map to TRBD2. Germline values: CDR1 SGHTA, CDR2 FQGNSA. The CDR3 is made up of 19 amino acids. CDR3 nucleotide sequence: TGTGTCAGCAGCTTAGATCGGACTAGCGGGGGGGTGCTCTCCTACGAGCAGTACTTC. Amino acids: CVSSLDRTSGGVLSYEQYF.

The chain uses TRBV20-1 and TRBJ2-3, with D possibly being TRBD1 (5 bases). The CDR3 loop spans 12 amino acids. The germline V gene has CDR1 DFQATT and CDR2 SNEGSKA (reference sequence). V shed 4 bases and J shed 3 bases, with 8 bases lying between them. The CDR3 nucleotides read TGCAGTGCTACCGACAGTACAGATACGCAGTATTTT. Its protein product is CSATDSTDTQYF.

V is TRBV5-1 and J is TRBJ2-3; TRBD2 agrees at 11 bases. Germline V gene lookup returns CDR1 SGHRS and CDR2 YFSETQ. The CDR3 covers 18 residues. J was trimmed by 2 bases and V by 4 bases; bases with no gene match: 12. For the CDR3, the DNA is TGCGCCAGCAGCCCTGCCGGGATAGCGGGGGGGACCACAGATACGCAGTATTTT. It is translated as CASSPAGIAGGTTDTQYF.

The table lists this clonotype with a few counts. The genes are TRBV5-1 and TRBJ2-1; D possibly uses TRBD1 or TRBD2 (5 bases each). From germline, CDR1 is SGHRS and CDR2 YFSETQ. V was clipped by 5 bases and J by 0 bases, with 9 bases between them. The CDR3 runs to 14 residues. The CDR3 is CASRGEISYNEQFF. The CDR3, as DNA: TGCGCCAGCAGGGGGGAAATCTCCTACAATGAGCAGTTCTTC. The full variable domain, in which reference TRBV5-1 and TRBJ2-1 provide the parts outside the CDR3, is KAGVTQTPRYLIKTRGQQVTLSCSPISGHRSVSWYQQTPGQGLQFLFEYFSETQRNKGNFPGRFSGRQFSNSRSEMNVSTLELGDSALYLCASRGEISYNEQFFGPGTRLTVL.

The chain employs TRBV12-3 or TRBV12-4 and TRBJ1-1, with D unclear. Trimming stripped 3 bases from V and 4 bases from J, with 12 bases between. The CDR3 is 14 amino acids. The CDR3 region has the DNA TGTGCCAGCAGTTTTGGGATAATGGGCACTGAAGCTTTCTTT. As protein: CASSFGIMGTEAFF.

The rearrangement joins TRBV20-1 to TRBJ2-2; D not resolved. This CDR3 has 13 amino acids. The ends were cut back, 0 bases at V and 2 bases at J, with 4 bases in the middle. Germline V gene sequence: CDR1 DFQATT, CDR2 SNEGSKA (reference sequence). CDR3 nucleotide sequence: TGCAGTGCTAGAGACATAAACACCGGGGAGCTGTTTTTT. As protein: CSARDINTGELFF.

J is TRBJ2-3 and V is TRBV6-5; D might be TRBD1 (6 bases). Trimming removed 6 bases at V and 2 bases at J, with 15 bases between. This CDR3 is built from 15 residues. Germline loops: CDR1 MNHEY, CDR2 SVGAGI. The CDR3 here is CASSPRQAITDTQYF. CDR3 in DNA: TGTGCCAGCAGCCCCAGACAGGCGATCACAGATACGCAGTATTTT.

In its sample, this clonotype was seen once. The rearrangement links TRBV11-2 to TRBJ2-2; 9 positions agree with TRBD2. Germline V gene sequence: CDR1 SGHAT, CDR2 FQNNGV. Trimming cost V 5 bases and J 3 bases; bases outside gene matches: 4. There are 15 residues in the CDR3. The CDR3 DNA reads as TGTGCCAGCAGCCGGATAGCGGGAGACACCGGGGAGCTGTTTTTT. Encoded protein: CASSRIAGDTGELFF.

Of note for this clonotype: A much larger clone lies one base from this, so it may be a read error. This chain uses TRBV27 with TRBJ2-6, with D unclear. CDR1 and CDR2 (germline): MNHEY, SMNVEV (reference sequence). The CDR3 is 14 residues long. V was clipped by 0 bases and J by 4 bases, with 4 bases between them. CDR3 sequence: CASSLSRGANVLTF. The CDR3 DNA sequence: TGTGCCAGCAGTTTATCGCGGGGGGCCAACGTCCTGACTTTC.